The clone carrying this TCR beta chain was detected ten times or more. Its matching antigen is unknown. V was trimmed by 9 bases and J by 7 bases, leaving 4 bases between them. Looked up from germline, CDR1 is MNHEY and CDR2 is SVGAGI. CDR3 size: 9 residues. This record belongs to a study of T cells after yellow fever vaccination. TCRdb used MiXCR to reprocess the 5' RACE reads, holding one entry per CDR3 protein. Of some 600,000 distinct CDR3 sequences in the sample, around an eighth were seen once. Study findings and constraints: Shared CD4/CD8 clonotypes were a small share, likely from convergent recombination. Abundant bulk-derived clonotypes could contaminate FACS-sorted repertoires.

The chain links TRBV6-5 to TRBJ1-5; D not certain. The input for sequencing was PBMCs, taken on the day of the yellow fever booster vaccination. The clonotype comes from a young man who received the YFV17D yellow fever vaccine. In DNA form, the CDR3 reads TGTGCCAGTGGCCAGCCCCAGCATTTT. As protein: CASGQPQHF.